The sequence of this T cell receptor beta chain was determined in a study of early T cells in non-severe SARS-CoV-2 infection. One entry per CDR3 protein, called by TCRdb with MiXCR from the 5' RACE reads. The table has about 56,000 distinct CDR3 sequences, over 9.5% seen once. Germline V gene lookup returns CDR1 GTSNPN and CDR2 SVGIG (reference sequence). This CDR3 has 16 residues. The junction had 8 bases not matched to a gene; V was cut back by 3 bases and J by 1 base. The sample comprised whole blood. This chain connects TRBV30 to TRBJ2-5; 10 bases agree with TRBD1. This receptor was taken from an adult who was a healthcare worker with PCR-confirmed SARS-CoV-2 infection or an uninfected control (not recorded which). DNA for the CDR3: TGTGCCTGGAGCCCCGGGACAGGGGCCCTCCAAGAGACCCAGTACTTC. The encoded protein is CAWSPGTGALQETQYF.